This T cell receptor beta chain was identified in a study of CD8+CD57+ T cells in acquired aplastic anemia (dated by TCRdb to 2016 to 2019). For context, the study as a whole: On average, sorted CD4+ and CD8+ cells yielded about 3 ug of extracted DNA, with a range of roughly 0.17 to 27.4 ug. CD8+CD57+ expansion was defined as frequency above the mean frequency observed in healthy subjects.

The CDR3 contains 16 residues when both ends are counted. As encoded in the germline V gene (reference sequence), CDR1 is LNHDA while CDR2 is SQIVND. Flow cytometry had shown CD8+CD57+ cell expansion in the patients selected for sequencing. All patients had severe acquired aplastic anemia diagnosed by International Study of Aplastic Anemia and Agranulocytosis and Camitta criteria. No therapy had been received by the patients at the time of blood sampling. The study deep-sequenced TCR repertoires of sorted CD4+ and CD8+ blood T cells from severe aplastic anemia patients and healthy subjects. Patients were enrolled under clinicaltrials.gov protocols 00001620, 01623167, 00001397, 00071045, 00081523 and 00961064 in the USA. Ficoll-Paque density gradient centrifugation was used to isolate peripheral blood mononuclear cells. Before DNA was extracted, CD4+ and CD8+ T cells were sorted using either FACS or magnetic beads.

A note on this clonotype: Its antigen is still unknown. Given the absence of the conserved phenylalanine or tryptophan at the CDR3 end, a read error is likely. The DNA is omitted, as the CDR3 cannot be located on it reliably, and the CDR3 follows TCRdb's listing.

Genomic DNA served as template for TCR beta VDJ combination and CDR3 sequence profiling. An Illumina HiSeq 2000 was used for TCR repertoire sequencing. The authors' analysis ran thus. Repertoires were assessed using TRBV/TRBJ rearrangement plots, CDR3 size and DJ length profiles, and Simpson's diversity index. The most abundant DNA sequence in the deep sequencing data was taken as the immunodominant clone. CDR3 amino acid sequences were checked for sharing between subjects and were compared against published repertoires and the VDJdb database. TCRdb ran its own pipeline on the public reads, namely fastp trimming at Q25 and MiXCR clone calling, and kept in-frame beta chains. Rows are combined by CDR3 protein, so each entry shows the most common genes and DNA. The V and J calls and clone size are TCRdb's, not the authors'. This sample lists 200,000 to 300,000 distinct CDR3 sequences; approximately 79% were detected once. Jointly, the top ten make up approximately 40% of the sample.

Here is what the overall study found, with its caveats: CD8+ Simpson's diversity did not differ significantly between patients and healthy controls (P=0.060). Roughly 30 CD8+ CDR3 sequences were shared between patients and controls but appeared highly expressed in patients and within their immunodominant clones.

The receptor chain draws on TRBV19 and TRBJ2-1; TRBD2 is the table's D call, not checked against the DNA. This receptor was obtained from a human donor with aplastic anemia. Material: sorted CD4+, CD8+, or CD8+CD57+ T cells (not recorded which) from PBMCs. This receptor has the CDR3 CASSKASGTYNEQYFV.